This T cell receptor (beta chain) was observed in a study of shared clonotypes between healthy human individuals. Study context: Per-donor plates numbered three CD4 naive, three CD4 memory, two CD8 naive and one CD8 memory. Study-wide results and caveats: Naive subsets generally had larger estimated richness than memory subsets.

Germline assignment: CDR1 SGHRS and CDR2 YFSETQ. The CDR3 is 14 residues long. Trimming at V came to 4 bases and at J to 6 bases, leaving 4 bases not matched to a gene. A note on this clone: What it recognizes is unknown.

The test was conducted at deep level. The protocol was immunoSEQ multiplex PCR, while the TCRdb copy is restricted to in-frame clones and leaves out a portion. The table records some 2,100,000 clones, around 95% of them present only once. The receptor's source is a man younger than 30 in good health. Sample: naive CD4+ T cells sorted from blood. Stated subset: CD45RA+ positively selected. The chain employs TRBV5-1 and TRBJ1-6, with 7 bases fitting TRBD1. The DNA of the CDR3 is TGCGCCAGCAGCCAAGACAGGGTTAATTCACCCCTCCACTTT. As protein: CASSQDRVNSPLHF. The full variable domain, completed using reference TRBV5-1 and TRBJ1-6, is KAGVTQTPRYLIKTRGQQVTLSCSPISGHRSVSWYQQTPGQGLQFLFEYFSETQRNKGNFPGRFSGRQFSNSRSEMNVSTLELGDSALYLCASSQDRVNSPLHFGNGTRLTVT.